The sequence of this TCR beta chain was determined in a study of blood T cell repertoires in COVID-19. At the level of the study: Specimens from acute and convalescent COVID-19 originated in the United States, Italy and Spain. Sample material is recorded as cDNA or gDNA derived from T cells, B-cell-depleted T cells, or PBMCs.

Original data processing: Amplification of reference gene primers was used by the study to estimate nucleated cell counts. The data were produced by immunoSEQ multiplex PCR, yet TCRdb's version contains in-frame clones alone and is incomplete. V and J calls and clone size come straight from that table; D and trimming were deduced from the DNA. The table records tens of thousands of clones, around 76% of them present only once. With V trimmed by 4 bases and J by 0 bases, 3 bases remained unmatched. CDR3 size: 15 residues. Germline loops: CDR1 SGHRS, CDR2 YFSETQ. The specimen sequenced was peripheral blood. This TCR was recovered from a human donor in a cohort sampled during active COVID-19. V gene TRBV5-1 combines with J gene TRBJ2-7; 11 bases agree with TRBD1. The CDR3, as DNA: TGCGCCAGCAGCGTGGGACAGGGGGTCTCCTACGAGCAGTACTTC. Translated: CASSVGQGVSYEQYF. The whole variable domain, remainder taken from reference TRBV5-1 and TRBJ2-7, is KAGVTQTPRYLIKTRGQQVTLSCSPISGHRSVSWYQQTPGQGLQFLFEYFSETQRNKGNFPGRFSGRQFSNSRSEMNVSTLELGDSALYLCASSVGQGVSYEQYFGPGTRLTVT.